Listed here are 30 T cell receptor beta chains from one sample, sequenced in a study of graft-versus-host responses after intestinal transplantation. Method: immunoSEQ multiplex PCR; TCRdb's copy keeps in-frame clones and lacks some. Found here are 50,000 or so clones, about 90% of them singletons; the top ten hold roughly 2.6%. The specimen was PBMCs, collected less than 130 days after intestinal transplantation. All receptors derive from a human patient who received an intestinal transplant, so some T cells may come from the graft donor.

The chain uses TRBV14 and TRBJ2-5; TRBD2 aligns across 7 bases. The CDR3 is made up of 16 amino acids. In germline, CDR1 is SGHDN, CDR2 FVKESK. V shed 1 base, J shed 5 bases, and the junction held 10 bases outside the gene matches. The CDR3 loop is CASSQVERGGWETQYF. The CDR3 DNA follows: TGTGCCAGCAGCCAAGTCGAGCGGGGAGGCTGGGAGACCCAGTACTTC.

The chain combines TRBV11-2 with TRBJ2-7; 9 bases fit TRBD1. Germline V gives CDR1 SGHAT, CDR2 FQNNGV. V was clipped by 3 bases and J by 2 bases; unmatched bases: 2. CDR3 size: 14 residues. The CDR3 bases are TGTGCCAGCAGCTTCGGGACAGGGCCCTACGAGCAGTACTTC. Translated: CASSFGTGPYEQYF.

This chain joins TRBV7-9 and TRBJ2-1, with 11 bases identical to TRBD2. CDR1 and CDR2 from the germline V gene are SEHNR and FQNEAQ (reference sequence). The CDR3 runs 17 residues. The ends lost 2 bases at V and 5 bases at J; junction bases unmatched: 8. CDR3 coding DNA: TGTGCCAGCAGCTTAACCTGGACTAGCGGGTCCAACAATGAGCAGTTCTTC. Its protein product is CASSLTWTSGSNNEQFF.

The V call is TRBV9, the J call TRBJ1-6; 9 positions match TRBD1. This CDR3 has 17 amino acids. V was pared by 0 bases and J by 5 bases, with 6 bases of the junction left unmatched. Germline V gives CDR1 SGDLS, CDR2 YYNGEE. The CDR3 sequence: CASSVATGGPDNSPLHF. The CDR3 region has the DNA TGTGCCAGCAGCGTAGCTACAGGGGGCCCCGATAATTCACCCCTCCACTTT.

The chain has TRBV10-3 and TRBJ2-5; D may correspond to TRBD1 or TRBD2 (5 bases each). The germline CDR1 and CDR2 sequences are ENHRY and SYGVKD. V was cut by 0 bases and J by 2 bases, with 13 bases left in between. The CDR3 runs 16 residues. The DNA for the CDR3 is TGTGCCATCAGTGAGTCTATGGGGGACGTTCAAGAGACCCAGTACTTC. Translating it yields CAISESMGDVQETQYF.

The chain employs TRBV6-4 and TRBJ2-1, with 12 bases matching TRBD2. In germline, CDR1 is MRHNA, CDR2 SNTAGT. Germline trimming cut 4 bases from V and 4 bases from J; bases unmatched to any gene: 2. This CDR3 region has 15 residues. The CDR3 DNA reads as TGTGCCAGCAGTGTCCTAGCGGGAGGGTACAATGAGCAGTTCTTC. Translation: CASSVLAGGYNEQFF.

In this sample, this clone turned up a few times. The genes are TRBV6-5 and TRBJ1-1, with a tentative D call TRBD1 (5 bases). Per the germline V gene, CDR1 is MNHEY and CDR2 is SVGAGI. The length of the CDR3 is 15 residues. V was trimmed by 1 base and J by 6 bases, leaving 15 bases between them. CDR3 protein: CASSYYASGKAEAFF. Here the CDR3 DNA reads TGTGCCAGCAGTTACTACGCCTCAGGGAAGGCTGAAGCTTTCTTT.

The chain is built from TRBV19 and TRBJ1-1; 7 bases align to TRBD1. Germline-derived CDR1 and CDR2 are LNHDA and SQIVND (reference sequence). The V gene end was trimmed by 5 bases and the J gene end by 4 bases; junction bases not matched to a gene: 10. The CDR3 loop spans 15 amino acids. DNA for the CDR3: TGTGCCAGTAGTGAGCTTACAGGGGTAGGCACTGAAGCTTTCTTT. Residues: CASSELTGVGTEAFF.

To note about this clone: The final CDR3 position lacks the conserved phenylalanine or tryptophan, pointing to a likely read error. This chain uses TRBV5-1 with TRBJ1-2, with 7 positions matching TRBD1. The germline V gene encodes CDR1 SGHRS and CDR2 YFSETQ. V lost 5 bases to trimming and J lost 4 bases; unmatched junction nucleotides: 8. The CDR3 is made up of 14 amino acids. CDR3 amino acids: CASRGDSEGYGYTL. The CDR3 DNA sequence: TGCGCCAGCAGAGGGGACAGCGAGGGCTATGGCTACACCCTC.

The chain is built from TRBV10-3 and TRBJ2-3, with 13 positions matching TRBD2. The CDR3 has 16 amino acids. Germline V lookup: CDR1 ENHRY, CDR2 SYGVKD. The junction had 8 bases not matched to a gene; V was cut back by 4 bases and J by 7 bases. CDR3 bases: TGTGCCATCAGTGGCCAACTAGCGGGAGGGCCGTATACGCAGTATTTT. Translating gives CAISGQLAGGPYTQYF.

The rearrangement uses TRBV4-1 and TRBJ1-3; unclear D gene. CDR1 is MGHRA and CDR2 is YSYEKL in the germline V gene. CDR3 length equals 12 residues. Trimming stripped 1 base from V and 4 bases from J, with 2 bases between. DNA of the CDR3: TGCGCCAGCAGCCAAGGGGGAAACACCATATATTTT. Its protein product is CASSQGGNTIYF.

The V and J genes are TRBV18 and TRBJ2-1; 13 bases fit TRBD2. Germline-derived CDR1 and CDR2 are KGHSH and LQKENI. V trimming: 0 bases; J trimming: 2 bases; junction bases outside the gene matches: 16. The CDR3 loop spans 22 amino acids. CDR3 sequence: CASSPPARVETSGRVTYNEQFF. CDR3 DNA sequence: TGTGCCAGCTCACCACCGGCCAGGGTCGAAACTAGCGGGAGGGTAACCTACAATGAGCAGTTCTTC.

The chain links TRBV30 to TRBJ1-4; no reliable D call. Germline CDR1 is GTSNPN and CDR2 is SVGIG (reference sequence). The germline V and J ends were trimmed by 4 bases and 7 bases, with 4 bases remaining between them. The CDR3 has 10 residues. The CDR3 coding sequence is TGTGCCTGGAAAATTGAAAAACTGTTTTTT. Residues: CAWKIEKLFF.

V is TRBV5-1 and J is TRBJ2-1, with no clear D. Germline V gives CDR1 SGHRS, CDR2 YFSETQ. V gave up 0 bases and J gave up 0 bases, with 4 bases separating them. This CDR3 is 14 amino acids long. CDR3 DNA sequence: TGCGCCAGCAGCTTGGCGCCCTCCTACAATGAGCAGTTCTTC. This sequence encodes CASSLAPSYNEQFF.

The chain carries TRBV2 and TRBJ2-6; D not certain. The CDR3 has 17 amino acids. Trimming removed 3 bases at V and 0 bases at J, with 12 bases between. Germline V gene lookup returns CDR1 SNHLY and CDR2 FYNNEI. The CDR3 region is CASSDGALISGANVLTF. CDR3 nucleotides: TGTGCCAGCAGTGACGGTGCCCTAATCTCTGGGGCCAACGTCCTGACTTTC.

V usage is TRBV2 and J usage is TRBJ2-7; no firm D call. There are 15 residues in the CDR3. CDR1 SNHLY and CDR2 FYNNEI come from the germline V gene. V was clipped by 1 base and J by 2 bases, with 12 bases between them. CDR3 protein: CASSEGAGIAYEQYF. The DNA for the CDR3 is TGTGCCAGCAGTGAAGGGGCAGGAATCGCCTACGAGCAGTACTTC.

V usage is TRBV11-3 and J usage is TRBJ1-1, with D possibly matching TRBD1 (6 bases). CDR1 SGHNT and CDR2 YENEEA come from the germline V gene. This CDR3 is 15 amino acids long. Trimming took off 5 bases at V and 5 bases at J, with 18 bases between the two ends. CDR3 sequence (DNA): TGTGCCAGCAGCCAAGAGGGGGGGCGTACAACTGAAGCTTTCTTT. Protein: CASSQEGGRTTEAFF.

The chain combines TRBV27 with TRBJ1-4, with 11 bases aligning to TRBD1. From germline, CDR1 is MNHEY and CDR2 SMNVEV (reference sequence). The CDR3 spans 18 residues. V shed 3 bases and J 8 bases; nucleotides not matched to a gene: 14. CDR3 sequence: CASSLRRRTGGPEEKLFF. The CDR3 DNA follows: TGTGCCAGCAGTTTGCGGCGGCGGACAGGGGGCCCAGAGGAAAAACTGTTTTTT.

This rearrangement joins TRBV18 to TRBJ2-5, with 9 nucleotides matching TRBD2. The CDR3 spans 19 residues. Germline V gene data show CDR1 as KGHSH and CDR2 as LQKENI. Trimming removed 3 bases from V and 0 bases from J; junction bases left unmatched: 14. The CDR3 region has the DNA TGTGCCAGCTCACCTCCCGGGACTAGCATCCCTCTCTACCAAGAGACCCAGTACTTC. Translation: CASSPPGTSIPLYQETQYF.

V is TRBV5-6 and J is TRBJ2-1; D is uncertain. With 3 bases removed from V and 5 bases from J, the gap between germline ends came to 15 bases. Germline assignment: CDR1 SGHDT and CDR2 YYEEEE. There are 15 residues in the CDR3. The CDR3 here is CASSSPKRVDNEQFF. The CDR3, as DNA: TGTGCCAGCAGCTCACCCAAAAGGGTCGACAATGAGCAGTTCTTC.

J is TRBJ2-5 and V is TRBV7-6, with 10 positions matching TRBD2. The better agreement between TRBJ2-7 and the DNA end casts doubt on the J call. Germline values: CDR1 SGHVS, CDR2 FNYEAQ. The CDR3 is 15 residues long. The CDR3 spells CASSLGAAGGYEQYF. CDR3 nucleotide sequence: TGTGCCAGCAGCTTAGGGGCAGCGGGAGGGTACGAGCAGTACTTC.

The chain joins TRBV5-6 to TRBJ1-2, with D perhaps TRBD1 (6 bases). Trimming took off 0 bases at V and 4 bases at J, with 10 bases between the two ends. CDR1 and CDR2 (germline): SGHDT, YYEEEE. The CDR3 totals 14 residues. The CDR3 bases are TGTGCCAGCAGCTTGGGGACAGCAATCTATGGCTACACCTTC. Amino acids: CASSLGTAIYGYTF.

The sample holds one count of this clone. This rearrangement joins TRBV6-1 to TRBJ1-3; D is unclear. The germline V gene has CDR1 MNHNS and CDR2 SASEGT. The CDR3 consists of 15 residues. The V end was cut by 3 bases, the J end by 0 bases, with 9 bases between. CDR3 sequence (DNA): TGTGCCAGCAGTGAGGCTCCCTACTCTGGAAACACCATATATTTT. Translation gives CASSEAPYSGNTIYF.

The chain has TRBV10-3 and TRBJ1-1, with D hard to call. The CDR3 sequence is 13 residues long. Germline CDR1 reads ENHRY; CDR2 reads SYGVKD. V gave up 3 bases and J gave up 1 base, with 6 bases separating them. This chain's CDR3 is CAISDGQNTEAFF. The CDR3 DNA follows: TGTGCCATCAGTGACGGCCAGAACACTGAAGCTTTCTTT.

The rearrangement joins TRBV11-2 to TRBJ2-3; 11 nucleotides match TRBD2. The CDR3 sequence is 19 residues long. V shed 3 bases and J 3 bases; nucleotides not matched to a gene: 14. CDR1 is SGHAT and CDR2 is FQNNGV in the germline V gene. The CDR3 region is CASSLGRLAGRRSTDTQYF. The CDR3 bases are TGTGCCAGCAGCTTGGGCCGACTAGCGGGAAGGCGGAGTACAGATACGCAGTATTTT.

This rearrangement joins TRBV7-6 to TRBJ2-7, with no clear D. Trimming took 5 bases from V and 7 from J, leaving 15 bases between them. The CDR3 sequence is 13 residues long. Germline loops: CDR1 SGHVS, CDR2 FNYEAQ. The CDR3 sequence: CASSPSELEEQYF. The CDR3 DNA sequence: TGTGCCAGCAGCCCCTCGGAGTTGGAAGAGCAGTACTTC.

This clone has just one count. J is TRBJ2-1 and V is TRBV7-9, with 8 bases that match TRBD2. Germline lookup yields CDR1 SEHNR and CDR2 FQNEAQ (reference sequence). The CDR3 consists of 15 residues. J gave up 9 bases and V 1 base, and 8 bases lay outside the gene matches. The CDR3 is CASSLGAGGGIEQFF. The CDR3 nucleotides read TGTGCCAGCAGCTTAGGGGCGGGAGGTGGTATTGAGCAGTTCTTC.

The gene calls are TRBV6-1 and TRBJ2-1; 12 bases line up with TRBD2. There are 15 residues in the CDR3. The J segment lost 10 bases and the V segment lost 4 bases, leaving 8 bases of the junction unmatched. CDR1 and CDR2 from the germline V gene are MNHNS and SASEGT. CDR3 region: CASSVLAGGIGEQFF. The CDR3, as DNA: TGTGCCAGCAGTGTTCTAGCGGGGGGGATCGGCGAGCAGTTCTTC.

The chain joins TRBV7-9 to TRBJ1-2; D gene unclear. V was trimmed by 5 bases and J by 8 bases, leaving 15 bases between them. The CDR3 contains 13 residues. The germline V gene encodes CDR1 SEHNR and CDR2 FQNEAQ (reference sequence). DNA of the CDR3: TGTGCCAGCAGCCCTCTCCCCGCGGGAGGCTACACCTTC. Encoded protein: CASSPLPAGGYTF.

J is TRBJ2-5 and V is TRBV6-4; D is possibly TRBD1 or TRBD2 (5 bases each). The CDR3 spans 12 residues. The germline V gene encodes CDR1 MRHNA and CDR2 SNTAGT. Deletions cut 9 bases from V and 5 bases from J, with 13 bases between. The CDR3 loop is CASGGGVETQYF. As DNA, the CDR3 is TGTGCCAGTGGGGGTGGGGTTGAGACCCAGTACTTC.